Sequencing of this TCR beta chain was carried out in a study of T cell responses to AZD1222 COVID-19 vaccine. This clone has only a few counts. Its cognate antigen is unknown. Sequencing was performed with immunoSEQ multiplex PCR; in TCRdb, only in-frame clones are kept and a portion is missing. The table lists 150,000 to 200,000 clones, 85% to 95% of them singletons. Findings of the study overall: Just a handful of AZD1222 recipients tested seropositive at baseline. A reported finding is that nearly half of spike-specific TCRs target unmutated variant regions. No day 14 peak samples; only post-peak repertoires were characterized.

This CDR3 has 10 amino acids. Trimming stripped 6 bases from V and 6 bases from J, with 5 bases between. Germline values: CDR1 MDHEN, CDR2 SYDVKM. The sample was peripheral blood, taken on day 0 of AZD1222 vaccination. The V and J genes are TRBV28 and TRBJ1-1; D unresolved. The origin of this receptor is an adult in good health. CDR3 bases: TGTGCCAGCAGCCAGTCTGAAGCTTTCTTT. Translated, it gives CASSQSEAFF.